This T cell receptor (beta chain) was identified in a study of patients and donors after allogeneic stem cell transplantation. CDR1 DFQATT and CDR2 SNEGSKA come from the germline V gene (reference sequence). This CDR3 spans 12 amino acids. Trimming cost V 5 bases and J 4 bases; bases outside gene matches: 3. One entry per CDR3 protein results from TCRdb running MiXCR on the RT-PCR reads. The sample lists about 150,000 distinct CDR3 sequences; roughly two fifths were seen once. Sequenced material: blood, either unsorted or a sorted T cell fraction (not recorded which). The chain employs TRBV20-1 and TRBJ1-2, with TRBD1 matching 8 bases. This clonotype was sampled from a human donor who was either an allogeneic HSCT recipient or a stem cell or donor lymphocyte infusion donor (not recorded which). It is not recorded whose cells these are; they may come from a transplant donor. CDR3 nucleotide sequence: TGCAGTGCTTCCGGGACAGGCTATGGCTACACCTTC. The encoded protein is CSASGTGYGYTF.